This TCR beta chain was documented in a study of CD8+CD57+ T cells in acquired aplastic anemia. Looking at the study overall: When averaged, DNA from sorted CD4+ and CD8+ cells came to around 3 ug. As sequenced from healthy donors, CD4+ cells averaged roughly 10 million reads.

Study results and caveats: The number of CD8+ CDR3 sequences shared by patients and controls was around 30. In CD8+ cells, Simpson's diversity showed no significant difference between patients and controls.

V lost 3 bases and J lost 5, with 8 bases in between. Germline V gene sequence: CDR1 SGHTA, CDR2 FQGNSA. The CDR3 runs to 13 residues. Turning to this clonotype: Antigen specificity is unknown.

Genomic DNA constituted the template upon which TCR beta VDJ and CDR3 profiling was performed. TCRdb recomputed calls from the reads with MiXCR, one row per CDR3 protein. The data hold around 170,000 distinct CDR3 sequences, with 55% to 75% observed a single time. The sample comprised sorted CD4+, CD8+, or CD8+CD57+ T cells (not recorded which) from PBMCs. This clonotype was sampled from a human donor in good health. This sequence joins TRBV7-2 and TRBJ2-1, with D hard to call. The DNA of the CDR3 is TGTGCCAGCAGCTTCGAAATACACAATGAGCAGTTCTTC. Residues: CASSFEIHNEQFF.